One and the same sample provided the 10 T cell receptor beta chains below, sequenced in a study of blood T cell repertoires in COVID-19. Clones were read by immunoSEQ multiplex PCR, and TCRdb kept only the in-frame ones, dropping some. The sample records 220,000 or so clones, 75% to 90% being singletons. Sequences were obtained from PBMCs or T cells enriched from blood (not recorded which). Every receptor here comes from a woman under 30 in a cohort exposed to, infected with or recovered from COVID-19 (not recorded which).

This chain joins TRBV5-8 and TRBJ1-2; D might be TRBD1 (6 bases). V was trimmed by 6 bases and J by 5 bases, leaving 17 bases between them. CDR1 SGHTS and CDR2 YDEGEE come from the germline V gene. This CDR3 is built from 14 residues. CDR3 protein: CASTRIDRSYGYTF. The CDR3 DNA reads TGTGCCAGCACCCGAATTGACAGGAGTTATGGCTACACCTTC.

The gene calls are TRBV15 and TRBJ2-1; 8 nucleotides line up with TRBD2. V was clipped by 1 base and J by 2 bases; unmatched bases: 4. Per the germline V gene, CDR1 is LNHNV and CDR2 is YYDKDF (reference sequence). The CDR3 sequence is 16 residues long. The CDR3 here is CATSRGNGGAYNEQFF. CDR3 in DNA: TGTGCCACCAGCAGAGGCAACGGGGGGGCCTACAATGAGCAGTTCTTC. The complete variable domain, with remaining parts taken from reference TRBV15 and TRBJ2-1, reads DAMVIQNPRYQVTQFGKPVTLSCSQTLNHNVMYWYQQKSSQAPKLLFHYYDKDFNNEADTPDNFQSRRPNTSFCFLDIRSPGLGDTAMYLCATSRGNGGAYNEQFFGPGTRLTVL.

This sequence joins TRBV29-1 and TRBJ2-7, with TRBD1 identical over 7 bases. Germline V gene sequence: CDR1 SQVTM, CDR2 ANQGSEA. V gave up 6 bases and J gave up 5 bases; unmatched junction bases: 22. This CDR3 has 17 amino acids. CDR3 region: CSVGWDRTGGVVNEQYF. CDR3 coding DNA: TGCAGCGTGGGATGGGATCGGACAGGCGGTGTCGTTAACGAGCAGTACTTC.

J is TRBJ2-2 and V is TRBV29-1; 7 bases line up with TRBD2. V lost 3 bases to trimming and J lost 4 bases; unmatched junction nucleotides: 2. The CDR3 extends over 13 amino acids. Per germline, CDR1 SQVTM and CDR2 ANQGSEA. Here the CDR3 reads CSVERESTGELFF. The DNA of the CDR3 is TGCAGCGTTGAGCGGGAGAGCACCGGGGAGCTGTTTTTT.

The chain uses TRBV19 and TRBJ2-1; 8 nucleotides match TRBD2. Germline assignment: CDR1 LNHDA and CDR2 SQIVND (reference sequence). The CDR3 sequence is 15 residues long. The V gene end was trimmed by 1 base and the J gene end by 8 bases; junction bases not matched to a gene: 7. The CDR3 DNA reads as TGTGCCAGTAGTATAGTGGCAGCGGGAGTGGATGAGCAGTTCTTC. Residues: CASSIVAAGVDEQFF.

The genes are TRBV29-1 and TRBJ2-1, with D possibly matching TRBD2 (6 bases). Between the trimmed V and J ends, which lost 4 bases and 4 bases, there was a span of 20 bases. Germline CDR1 is SQVTM and CDR2 is ANQGSEA. The CDR3 extends over 16 amino acids. In DNA form, the CDR3 reads TGCAGCGTTGGATCCACCGGGACTCCCTCTTACAATGAGCAGTTCTTC. It codes for CSVGSTGTPSYNEQFF.

This clone was seen just once. The chain recombines TRBV7-6 with TRBJ2-1; 9 bases match TRBD2. Germline V lookup: CDR1 SGHVS, CDR2 FNYEAQ. The CDR3 spans 15 residues. Unmatched junction bases numbered 2, after V lost 1 base and J lost 4 bases. The CDR3 DNA sequence: TGTGCCAGCAGCTTAGTGGCGGGAGGGTACAATGAGCAGTTCTTC. It specifies CASSLVAGGYNEQFF.

The V call is TRBV12-5, the J call TRBJ2-2, with 9 bases that match TRBD1. This CDR3 comprises 15 residues. Germline trimming cut 3 bases from V and 6 bases from J; bases unmatched to any gene: 5. Per germline, CDR1 LGHNT and CDR2 FRNRAP. Written as DNA, the CDR3 is TGTGCTAGTGGTTTAATACAGGGGGCTTCCGGGGAGCTGTTTTTT. Amino acids: CASGLIQGASGELFF.

This chain links TRBV6-5 with TRBJ1-1, with TRBD1 matching over 8 bases. The CDR3 runs to 15 residues. J gave up 3 bases and V 7 bases, and 10 bases lay outside the gene matches. From germline, CDR1 is MNHEY and CDR2 SVGAGI. The CDR3 DNA reads as TGTGCCAGCACACCCCAGGGGGCGCGGGACACTGAAGCTTTCTTT. Protein: CASTPQGARDTEAFF.

This clone showed up just a few times. The rearrangement joins TRBV2 to TRBJ2-5, with 7 nucleotides matching TRBD1. CDR3 length: 12 amino acids. The V segment lost 10 bases and the J segment 1 base; nucleotides outside the gene matches: 3. Germline V gene lookup returns CDR1 SNHLY and CDR2 FYNNEI. The CDR3 protein is CATGTVQETQYF. The DNA for the CDR3 is TGTGCCACGGGGACAGTCCAAGAGACCCAGTACTTC. The variable domain in full, with the rest retrieved from reference TRBV2 and TRBJ2-5, is EPEVTQTPSHQVTQMGQEVILRCVPISNHLYFYWYRQILGQKVEFLVSFYNNEISEKSEIFDDQFSVERPDGSNFTLKIRSTKLEDSAMYFCATGTVQETQYFGPGTRLLVL.